A single sample is the source of the 15 T cell receptor beta chains below, sequenced in a study of Ad26.COV2.S vaccination and SARS-CoV-2 variants. Specified treatment: over 15 received Ad26.COV2.S at low or high dose, single or two shots; about 5 received placebo; per-sample allocation not given. Vaccine and placebo recipients were sampled on day 63 after the first injection. Produced via immunoSEQ multiplex PCR; TCRdb's table is partial and in-frame only. The sample records roughly 400,000 clones, about 89% being singletons. The sequencing used peripheral blood, collected in a trial of Ad26.COV2.S vaccine versus placebo. The origin of the receptors is a person aged 18-65 years who received the Ad26.COV2.S COVID-19 vaccine or a placebo.

This clone was recorded once. The V call is TRBV11-3, the J call TRBJ1-1; D unclear. The CDR3 sequence is 16 residues long. Trimming took off 2 bases at V and 1 base at J, with 14 bases between the two ends. Germline V gene lookup returns CDR1 SGHNT and CDR2 YENEEA. The CDR3 reads CASSLSPGRQNTEAFF. The CDR3 nucleotides are TGTGCCAGCAGCTTATCACCCGGACGGCAGAACACTGAAGCTTTCTTT.

This chain joins TRBV28 and TRBJ2-3; 8 bases line up with TRBD2. After removal of 6 bases from V and 3 bases from J, the junction contained 14 bases not matched to a gene. The length of the CDR3 is 17 residues. Germline CDR1 MDHEN, CDR2 SYDVKM. CDR3 residues: CASSPPGLVGKTDTQYF. CDR3 coding DNA: TGTGCCAGCAGCCCCCCGGGACTAGTGGGAAAAACAGATACGCAGTATTTT.

The V gene is TRBV11-2, the J gene TRBJ2-6; D ambiguous. The germline CDR1 and CDR2 sequences are SGHAT and FQNNGV. This CDR3 contains 15 residues. V gave up 7 bases and J gave up 0 bases, with 10 bases separating them. The CDR3 coding sequence is TGTGCCAGCATCACTACAGCCTCTGGGGCCAACGTCCTGACTTTC. Translation: CASITTASGANVLTF.

J is TRBJ2-3 and V is TRBV11-2; possibly TRBD1 or TRBD2 for D (6 bases each). V dropped 6 bases and J dropped 5 bases, with 9 bases sitting between them. CDR3 length: 12 residues. Germline-derived CDR1 and CDR2 are SGHAT and FQNNGV. CDR3 amino acids: CASRGGGDTQYF. CDR3 nucleotide sequence: TGTGCCAGCAGGGGGGGCGGAGATACGCAGTATTTT.

This chain connects TRBV19 to TRBJ2-7, with a possible D match to TRBD1 (6 bases). Germline assignment: CDR1 LNHDA and CDR2 SQIVND (reference sequence). V was pared by 10 bases and J by 5 bases, with 9 bases between. CDR3 length: 10 residues. In DNA, the CDR3 is TGTGCCACCAGGGGCCACGAGCAGTACTTC. The encoded protein is CATRGHEQYF.

This chain uses TRBV6-2 or TRBV6-3 with TRBJ2-7; TRBD2 is a possible D gene (6 bases). Germline CDR1 is MNHEY and CDR2 is SVGEGT. This CDR3 is 14 amino acids long. Trimming left V 3 bases short and J 1 base short, with 10 bases between. CDR3 DNA: TGTGCCAGCAGTTATGGGACTGATTCCTACGAGCAGTACTTC. It codes for CASSYGTDSYEQYF.

In its sample, this clone was seen once. The chain employs TRBV24-1 and TRBJ1-2; D gene uncertain. V was clipped by 3 bases and J by 6 bases, with 10 bases between them. This CDR3 has 13 amino acids. CDR1 is KGHDR and CDR2 is SFDVKD in the germline V gene. CDR3 DNA: TGTGCCACCAGTGATCCCGATCGGGATGGCTACACCTTC. This gives the protein CATSDPDRDGYTF.

The chain carries TRBV28 and TRBJ2-7; 10 bases map to TRBD2. The V gene's germline CDR1 is MDHEN and CDR2 SYDVKM. There are 13 residues in the CDR3. The V segment lost 9 bases and the J segment 1 base; nucleotides outside the gene matches: 3. CDR3 residues: CASIAGGSYEQYF. The CDR3, as DNA: TGTGCCAGTATAGCGGGAGGTTCCTACGAGCAGTACTTC.

This rearrangement joins TRBV11-3 to TRBJ2-3; the match to TRBD1 covers 7 bases. Per germline, CDR1 SGHNT and CDR2 YENEEA. J was trimmed by 3 bases and V by 1 base; bases with no gene match: 19. The CDR3 has 20 residues. CDR3 bases: TGTGCCAGCAGCTTAGTGGGGACAGTGAGTCCTAAAGCCCAAACAGATACGCAGTATTTT. It specifies CASSLVGTVSPKAQTDTQYF.

CDR3 residues: CASSLSREIYEQYF. CDR3 in DNA: TGTGCCAGCAGCTTAAGTCGGGAGATCTACGAGCAGTACTTC. The rearrangement uses TRBV7-2 and TRBJ2-7; possibly TRBD2 for D (6 bases). The germline V gene has CDR1 SGHTA and CDR2 FQGNSA. V gave up 2 bases and J gave up 3 bases, with 11 bases separating them. The CDR3 sequence is 14 residues long. The variable domain in full, with the rest retrieved from reference TRBV7-2 and TRBJ2-7, is GAGVSQSPSNKVTEKGKDVELRCDPISGHTALYWYRQSLGQGLEFLIYFQGNSAPDKSGLPSDRFSAERTGGSVSTLTIQRTQQEDSAVYLCASSLSREIYEQYFGPGTRLTVT.

This rearrangement joins TRBV6-5 to TRBJ2-2, with 14 positions matching TRBD2. Germline trimming cut 10 bases from V and 6 bases from J; bases unmatched to any gene: 4. Germline CDR1 is MNHEY and CDR2 is SVGAGI. The CDR3 totals 14 residues. The CDR3 DNA follows: TGTGCCATCGGGACTAGCGGGAGTGCCGGGGAGCTGTTTTTT. Translated: CAIGTSGSAGELFF.

On this clone itself: At the DNA level, this CDR3 is encoded by other sequences in the same sample as well. The V gene is TRBV15, the J gene TRBJ2-2, with unresolved D. V was shortened by 0 bases and J by 5 bases, with 1 base between the two germline ends. The CDR3 has 12 residues. Germline values: CDR1 LNHNV, CDR2 YYDKDF (reference sequence). The CDR3: CATSRDTGELFF. CDR3 nucleotide sequence: TGTGCCACCAGCAGAGATACCGGGGAGCTGTTTTTT.

The rearrangement links TRBV3-1 (or the pseudogene TRBV3-2) to TRBJ2-5; the match to TRBD2 covers 8 bases. Germline trimming cut 3 bases from V and 5 bases from J; bases unmatched to any gene: 11. Looked up from germline, CDR1 is LGHDT and CDR2 is YNNKEL (reference sequence). This CDR3 is built from 16 residues. CDR3 amino acids: CASSHGLAGADETQYF. The CDR3 DNA reads TGTGCCAGCAGCCACGGACTAGCCGGGGCGGATGAGACCCAGTACTTC.

The gene calls are TRBV3-1 (or the pseudogene TRBV3-2) and TRBJ2-7; D tentatively fits TRBD1 or TRBD2 (5 bases each). V was pared by 4 bases and J by 5 bases, with 9 bases between. Germline values: CDR1 LGHDT, CDR2 YNNKEL (reference sequence). The CDR3 length is 12 residues. The CDR3 loop is CASSLLGDEQYF. In nucleotides, the CDR3 is TGTGCCAGCAGCCTTCTGGGGGACGAGCAGTACTTC.

The CDR3 sequence is CASSGGGGAGEFSYNEQFF. In nucleotides, the CDR3 is TGTGCCAGCAGCGGGGGAGGCGGCGCGGGAGAGTTCTCCTACAATGAGCAGTTCTTC. The chain employs TRBV5-4 and TRBJ2-1; 7 nucleotides align to TRBD2. The ends lost 4 bases at V and 0 bases at J; junction bases unmatched: 16. The length of the CDR3 is 19 residues. Germline loops: CDR1 SGHNT, CDR2 YYREEE (reference sequence).